Presented here are 23 T cell receptor beta chains from one specimen sequenced in a study of T cell repertoires in cytomegalovirus infection. These receptors' targets are unknown. MiXCR was run by TCRdb on the reads, yielding one entry per CDR3 protein. The data contain about a million distinct CDR3 sequences, about 33% of them singletons. The source material was cultured CD8+ T cells from PBMCs, sampled from culture after CMV antigen stimulation. These TCRs come from a human donor in good health (CMV status not recorded). Some clones in this sample may be carry-over from other donors' samples.

This clonotype has just a few counts. The V and J genes are TRBV6-6 and TRBJ1-2; a weak D match, TRBD1 (6 bases). V was shortened by 2 bases and J by 4 bases, with 17 bases between the two germline ends. The CDR3 consists of 16 residues. Germline loops: CDR1 MNHNY, CDR2 SVGAGI (reference sequence). The CDR3 nucleotides read TGTGCCAGCAGTTACCCAGGGGAGGGACCGGGCTATGGCTACACCTTC. Residues: CASSYPGEGPGYGYTF.

This clonotype showed up just a few times. The gene calls are TRBV12-5 and TRBJ2-1; D is uncertain. Trimming removed 4 bases at V and 5 bases at J, with 12 bases between. The CDR3 has 14 amino acids. Germline V gene lookup returns CDR1 LGHNT and CDR2 FRNRAP. The CDR3 region has the DNA TGTGCTAGTGGTTCGACCCACCTGGACAATGAGCAGTTCTTC. Translating it yields CASGSTHLDNEQFF. Full variable domain (remainder filled in from reference TRBV12-5 and TRBJ2-1): DARVTQTPRHKVTEMGQEVTMRCQPILGHNTVFWYRQTMMQGLELLAYFRNRAPLDDSGMPKDRFSAEMPDATLATLKIQPSEPRDSAVYFCASGSTHLDNEQFFGPGTRLTVL.

This clonotype came up a few times. The chain couples TRBV7-6 to TRBJ1-5; D is undetermined. V was shortened by 5 bases and J by 0 bases, with 11 bases between the two germline ends. This CDR3 spans 15 amino acids. CDR1 is SGHVS and CDR2 is FNYEAQ in the germline V gene. The chain's CDR3 is CASSTDVNSNQPQHF. CDR3 DNA sequence: TGTGCCAGCAGCACGGACGTTAATAGCAATCAGCCCCAGCATTTT.

This clonotype occurred many times. This rearrangement joins TRBV6-1 to TRBJ2-2; unclear D gene. The germline V and J ends were trimmed by 6 bases and 4 bases, with 3 bases remaining between them. Germline V CDR1 and CDR2: MNHNS, SASEGT. The CDR3 covers 11 residues. This chain's CDR3 is CASSRTGELFF. The CDR3 region has the DNA TGTGCCAGCAGCCGCACCGGGGAGCTGTTTTTT.

V is TRBV6-2 or TRBV6-3 and J is TRBJ2-7; 9 nucleotides line up with TRBD1. V gave up 10 bases and J gave up 4 bases; unmatched junction bases: 5. The CDR3 is 12 residues long. Germline V lookup: CDR1 MNHEY, CDR2 SVGEGT. The CDR3 sequence: CATGQGFYEQYF. Written as DNA, the CDR3 is TGTGCCACGGGACAGGGATTTTACGAGCAGTACTTC.

This chain connects TRBV6-1 to TRBJ1-2; 7 nucleotides align to TRBD1. Germline loops: CDR1 MNHNS, CDR2 SASEGT. The V and J ends lost 2 bases and 5 bases, in that order; junction bases with no gene match: 5. This CDR3 comprises 14 residues. The CDR3: CASSEHRDRYGYTF. The CDR3 DNA is TGTGCCAGCAGTGAACACCGGGACAGATATGGCTACACCTTC.

A note on this clonotype: This clone may be a read error of a much larger clone one base away. The chain uses TRBV7-9 and TRBJ1-1; the D gene is possibly TRBD1 (5 bases). Germline V CDR1 and CDR2: SEHNR, FQNEAQ (reference sequence). The length of the CDR3 is 11 residues. The DNA of the CDR3 is TGTGCCAGCGTAAGGGGCACTAAAGCTTTCTTT. Residues: CASVRGTKAFF.

V and J are TRBV10-3 and TRBJ1-3; D unresolved. With 2 bases removed from V and 7 bases from J, the gap between germline ends came to 12 bases. The germline gives CDR1 ENHRY, CDR2 SYGVKD. The CDR3 spans 14 residues. In nucleotides, the CDR3 is TGTGCCATCAGTGAGGAACAGCGTGGGAACACCATATATTTT. Translation: CAISEEQRGNTIYF.

The J gene is TRBJ1-1, the V gene TRBV12-3 or TRBV12-4; weak D call: TRBD1 (5 bases). The CDR3 consists of 14 residues. The V end lost 2 bases, the J end lost 4 bases, and 11 bases lay between the germline ends. The CDR3 loop reads CASSLTGETTEAFF. The CDR3 nucleotides are TGTGCCAGCAGTTTAACGGGGGAGACCACTGAAGCTTTCTTT.

V gene TRBV27 combines with J gene TRBJ2-3, with D possibly called TRBD1 or TRBD2 (5 bases each). The length of the CDR3 is 14 residues. From germline, CDR1 is MNHEY and CDR2 SMNVEV (reference sequence). Trimming took off 7 bases at V and 2 bases at J, with 13 bases between the two ends. Here the CDR3 DNA reads TGTGCCAGCACGTTGGGACGGTACACAGATACGCAGTATTTT. Translating gives CASTLGRYTDTQYF.

This clonotype was seen only a few times. An end of the junction differs from the germline gene, which may be a read error. The chain is built from TRBV20-1 and TRBJ1-5; 7 bases are shared with TRBD1. Per the germline V gene, CDR1 is DFQATT and CDR2 is SNEGSKA (reference sequence). This CDR3 spans 16 amino acids. CDR3 residues: CSAREDRSFSNQPQHF. In DNA form, the CDR3 reads TGCAGTGCTCGAGAGGACAGGAGCTTTAGCAATCAGCCCCAGCATTTT.

The V and J genes are TRBV29-1 and TRBJ1-2; possible D gene TRBD1, 6 bases. V was trimmed by 6 bases and J by 3 bases, leaving 14 bases between them. Looked up from germline, CDR1 is SQVTM and CDR2 is ANQGSEA. The CDR3 contains 13 residues. CDR3 sequence (DNA): TGCAGCGTCGATTTGGGGGGCGACTATGGCTACACCTTC. This codes for CSVDLGGDYGYTF.

Note on this clonotype: This sequence may be a read error, since a much larger clone differs from it by one base. The gene calls are TRBV7-3 and TRBJ2-1; 9 bases align to TRBD2. This CDR3 region has 17 residues. V was clipped by 3 bases and J by 4 bases; unmatched bases: 10. The germline V gene has CDR1 SGHTA and CDR2 FQGTGA. CDR3 nucleotides: TGTGCCAGCAGCTTGGTTCCCTCTAGCGGGAAGTACAATGAGCAGTTCTTC. Protein product: CASSLVPSSGKYNEQFF. The whole variable domain, remainder taken from reference TRBV7-3 and TRBJ2-1, is GAGVSQTPSNKVTEKGKYVELRCDPISGHTALYWYRQSLGQGPEFLIYFQGTGAADDSGLPNDRFFAVRPEGSVSTLKIQRTERGDSAVYLCASSLVPSSGKYNEQFFGPGTRLTVL.

This clonotype was counted ten times or more. CDR3: CASRDRSSYEQYV. For the CDR3, the DNA is TGTGCCAGCCGGGACAGGTCCTCCTACGAGCAGTACGTC. The gene calls are TRBV6-5 and TRBJ2-7; TRBD1 aligns across 8 bases. CDR1 and CDR2 (germline): MNHEY, SVGAGI. The junction had 3 bases not matched to a gene; V was cut back by 8 bases and J by 0 bases. There are 13 residues in the CDR3.

This clonotype was seen ten or more times. V is TRBV5-6 and J is TRBJ2-3; tentatively, D is TRBD1 (5 bases). Trimming pared 4 bases from V and 1 base from J, leaving 13 bases between. This CDR3 region has 15 residues. CDR1 and CDR2 from the germline V gene are SGHDT and YYEEEE. The chain's CDR3 is CASSHVQVGTDTQYF. The CDR3 DNA is TGTGCCAGCAGCCACGTACAGGTGGGCACAGATACGCAGTATTTT.

The chain carries TRBV10-3 and TRBJ1-2, with D perhaps TRBD1 (6 bases). The CDR3 has 17 residues. Germline V lookup: CDR1 ENHRY, CDR2 SYGVKD. Deletions cut 8 bases from V and 2 bases from J, with 24 bases between. The chain's CDR3 is CAIGGPSDARSNYGYTF. The DNA of the CDR3 is TGTGCCATCGGGGGCCCGAGCGATGCCCGGAGCAACTATGGCTACACCTTC.

The sample holds a few counts of this clonotype. This sequence joins TRBV5-6 and TRBJ2-7, with D unclear. Deletions cut 1 base from V and 4 bases from J, with 9 bases between. This CDR3 region has 13 residues. Germline-derived CDR1 and CDR2 are SGHDT and YYEEEE. CDR3 region: CASSLKRSYEQYV. Written as DNA, the CDR3 is TGTGCCAGCAGCTTGAAACGGAGTTACGAGCAGTACGTC.

In its sample, this clonotype was seen a few times. J is TRBJ2-1 and V is TRBV12-3 or TRBV12-4, with D tentatively TRBD1 (5 bases). The CDR3 runs to 12 residues. The V gene lost 3 bases and the J gene lost 12 bases, with 12 bases spanning the gap. The CDR3, as DNA: TGTGCCAGCAGTTTTATCAGGCAGGGGCAGTTCTTC. This gives the protein CASSFIRQGQFF.

The sample holds a few counts of this clonotype. This rearrangement joins TRBV9 to TRBJ2-3; 10 bases line up with TRBD1. The CDR3 totals 16 residues. Per germline, CDR1 SGDLS and CDR2 YYNGEE. V trimming: 3 bases; J trimming: 5 bases; junction bases outside the gene matches: 9. CDR3 loop: CASSAPGTGDEDTQYF. As DNA, the CDR3 is TGTGCCAGCAGCGCCCCCGGGACAGGGGACGAAGATACGCAGTATTTT.

The chain links TRBV10-1 to TRBJ2-7, with TRBD2 identical over 7 bases. This CDR3 is 18 amino acids long. Trimming took 0 bases from V and 6 from J; bases not matched to a gene: 17. The germline CDR1 and CDR2 sequences are WNHNN and SYGVQD (reference sequence). DNA for the CDR3: TGCGCCAGCAGTGAGTCGATCGGCGAGACTAGCAATATCGGCGAGCAGTACTTC. Translation: CASSESIGETSNIGEQYF.

This clonotype came up a few times. The chain couples TRBV7-8 to TRBJ2-1, with 9 bases that match TRBD2. V lost 3 bases, J lost 8 bases, and 8 bases stayed unmatched. Looked up from germline, CDR1 is SGHVS and CDR2 is FQNEAQ. CDR3 length equals 15 residues. CDR3 residues: CASSFMRGGPDEQFF. The DNA of the CDR3 is TGTGCCAGCAGCTTCATGCGGGGGGGCCCGGATGAGCAGTTCTTC.

The chain's CDR3 is CASTQQQGRGPTNEKLFF. In nucleotides, the CDR3 is TGTGCCAGCACACAACAACAGGGGAGGGGGCCAACTAATGAAAAACTGTTTTTT. The chain links TRBV7-6 to TRBJ1-4; 7 positions agree with TRBD1. Looked up from germline, CDR1 is SGHVS and CDR2 is FNYEAQ. CDR3 length: 18 residues. J lost 0 bases, V lost 7 bases, and 14 bases had no gene match.

J is TRBJ1-1 and V is TRBV19, with D possibly being TRBD1 (5 bases). The CDR3 has 15 amino acids. Germline V gene sequence: CDR1 LNHDA, CDR2 SQIVND (reference sequence). Trimming stripped 4 bases from V and 5 bases from J, with 17 bases between. The CDR3 region has the DNA TGTGCCAGTAGTAGAGGGAGGGGCGAAAGGACTGAAGCTTTCTTT. Protein product: CASSRGRGERTEAFF. Full variable domain (remainder filled in from reference TRBV19 and TRBJ1-1): DGGITQSPKYLFRKEGQNVTLSCEQNLNHDAMYWYRQDPGQGLRLIYYSQIVNDFQKGDIAEGYSVSREKKESFPLTVTSAQKNPTAFYLCASSRGRGERTEAFFGQGTRLTVV.